This T cell receptor (beta chain) emerged from a study of blood T cell repertoires in COVID-19. Overall study context: Collection of acute and convalescent COVID-19 samples took place in the United States, Italy and Spain. PBMCs, B-cell-depleted T cells, or T cells provided the cDNA or gDNA that made up the material.

The V end lost 4 bases, the J end lost 3 bases, and 12 bases lay between the germline ends. The CDR3 length is 14 residues. CDR1 is MNHEY and CDR2 is SVGAGI in the germline V gene. In the authors' methods: By means of reference gene primer amplification, nucleated cell counts were estimated. Profiling relied on immunoSEQ multiplex PCR, and the TCRdb table lists in-frame clones only, not all of them. V and J calls and clone size are copied from that table; D and trimming were computed from the DNA. The sample carries approximately 140,000 clones, around four fifths recorded once. V and J are TRBV6-5 and TRBJ1-2; tentative D call: TRBD1 (5 bases). Specimen: peripheral blood. The TCR sequence derives from a woman in her thirties or forties with active or convalescent COVID-19. The CDR3 DNA reads TGTGCCAGCAGTTCTCCAGGGCGCGACTATGGCTACACCTTC. It is translated as CASSSPGRDYGYTF.